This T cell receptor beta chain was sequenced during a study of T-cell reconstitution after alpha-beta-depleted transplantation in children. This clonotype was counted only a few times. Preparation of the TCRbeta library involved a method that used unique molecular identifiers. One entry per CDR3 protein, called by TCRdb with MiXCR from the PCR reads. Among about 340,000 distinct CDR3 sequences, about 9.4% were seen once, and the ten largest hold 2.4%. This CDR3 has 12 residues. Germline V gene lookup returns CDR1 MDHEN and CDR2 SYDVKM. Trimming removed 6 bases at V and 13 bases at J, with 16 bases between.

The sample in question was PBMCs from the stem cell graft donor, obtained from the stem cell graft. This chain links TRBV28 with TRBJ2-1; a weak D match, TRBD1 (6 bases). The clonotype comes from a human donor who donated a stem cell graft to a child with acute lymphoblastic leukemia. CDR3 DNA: TGTGCCAGCAGCGTATTCGGGACATCACAGTTCTTC. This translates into CASSVFGTSQFF.